This TCR beta chain was identified in a study of CD8+ T cells in alopecia areata. Extracted RNA was reverse transcribed into cDNA, the sequencing template. Assay: immunoSEQ multiplex PCR; the TCRdb copy retains only in-frame clones and omits some. This table holds some 150,000 clones, about 56% found once. Trimming took 0 bases from V and 3 from J; bases not matched to a gene: 7. The CDR3 runs to 17 residues. Germline lookup yields CDR1 LGHNA and CDR2 YNFKEQ. The treatment here: oral pan-JAK inhibitor, 5-10 mg twice daily. The sample consisted of CD8+ T cells sorted from blood, taken at week 4, from a patient treated with tofacitinib. The chain uses TRBV4-2 and TRBJ1-1, with 10 bases lining up with TRBD1. This receptor was obtained from a human donor with alopecia areata. CDR3 sequence reads: CASSQEGQGNYYTEAFF. The CDR3 nucleotides are TGTGCCAGCAGCCAAGAGGGACAGGGGAACTACTACACTGAAGCTTTCTTT.